This TCR beta chain appears in the sequencing data of a study of T cells after somatic rescue of genetic block. The CDR3 consists of 12 residues. Germline CDR1 is SNHLY and CDR2 is FYNNEI. V was clipped by 2 bases and J by 7 bases, with 8 bases between them. Repertoires were generated with immunoSEQ multiplex PCR, while TCRdb's copy carries only in-frame clones and drops some. The top ten hold 1.4% of the sample, which has roughly 120,000 clones, over 80% seen once. The rearrangement joins TRBV2 to TRBJ1-2; no reliable D call. This receptor was identified in a woman between 18 and 29 years old. The sample taken for sequencing was peripheral blood mononuclear cells (PBMCs). CDR3 sequence reads: CASSEWNRGYTF. The CDR3 region has the DNA TGTGCCAGCAGTGAATGGAACCGTGGCTACACCTTC.